The 21 T cell receptor beta chains below come from one sample, sequenced in a study of blood T cell repertoires in COVID-19. Repertoires were generated with immunoSEQ multiplex PCR, while TCRdb's copy carries only in-frame clones and drops some. The table lists 140,000 or so clones, approximately 85% of them singletons. Source material: peripheral blood. Source of these receptors: a man in his sixties or seventies with acute or convalescent COVID-19.

This clone was detected once. CDR3 in DNA: TGTGCCAGCAGCCCACAGGGGAGGACTAATGAAAAACTGTTTTTT. Amino acid sequence: CASSPQGRTNEKLFF. This sequence joins TRBV27 and TRBJ1-4; 7 bases map to TRBD1. The J segment lost 2 bases and the V segment lost 6 bases, leaving 6 bases of the junction unmatched. The CDR3 is 15 amino acids. Germline V lookup: CDR1 MNHEY, CDR2 SMNVEV (reference sequence).

The gene calls are TRBV24-1 and TRBJ2-7, with TRBD1 matching over 7 bases. The CDR3 consists of 15 residues. V dropped 4 bases and J dropped 0; count of bases not matched to a gene: 5. Germline V gene lookup returns CDR1 KGHDR and CDR2 SFDVKD. The CDR3 nucleotides read TGTGCCACCAGTGACCCCCGGGACAGCTCCTACGAGCAGTACTTC. Its translation is CATSDPRDSSYEQYF.

The V and J genes are TRBV6-1 and TRBJ2-4, with D tentatively TRBD2 (6 bases). The germline V gene encodes CDR1 MNHNS and CDR2 SASEGT. The CDR3 covers 14 residues. The V end was cut by 5 bases, the J end by 3 bases, with 11 bases between. CDR3 bases: TGTGCCAGCAGTATCGGGACTGGCAAAAACATTCAGTACTTC. It encodes CASSIGTGKNIQYF.

This clone was counted between two and nine times. The rearrangement uses TRBV20-1 and TRBJ1-1; a possible D gene is TRBD1 (6 bases). Trimming left V 3 bases short and J 7 bases short, with 6 bases between. The CDR3 loop spans 10 amino acids. In germline, CDR1 is DFQATT, CDR2 SNEGSKA (reference sequence). The DNA of the CDR3 is TGCAGTGCTAGGGACAGTGAAGCTTTCTTT. Translating gives CSARDSEAFF.

The CDR3 DNA reads as TGCGCCAGCAGCTCGGGGGAATCACCCCTCCACTTT. It yields the protein CASSSGESPLHF. This rearrangement joins TRBV5-1 to TRBJ1-6; tentatively, D is TRBD1 (5 bases). Trimming stripped 3 bases from V and 10 bases from J, with 8 bases between. CDR1 and CDR2 (germline): SGHRS, YFSETQ. This CDR3 has 12 amino acids.

J is TRBJ2-3 and V is TRBV18, with 13 bases matching TRBD2. Germline values: CDR1 KGHSH, CDR2 LQKENI. Unmatched junction bases numbered 0, after V lost 3 bases and J lost 6 bases. This CDR3 comprises 14 residues. This CDR3 reads CASSPTSGGDTQYF. CDR3 sequence (DNA): TGTGCCAGCTCACCGACTAGCGGGGGGGATACGCAGTATTTT.

This chain joins TRBV25-1 and TRBJ2-1, with 8 bases lining up with TRBD1. The V gene's germline CDR1 is MGHDK and CDR2 SYGVNS. This CDR3 has 17 residues. V dropped 6 bases and J dropped 3; count of bases not matched to a gene: 13. The CDR3 region is CASSGYGQGQHYNEQFF. CDR3 in DNA: TGTGCCAGCAGCGGCTACGGACAGGGTCAACACTACAATGAGCAGTTCTTC. The full variable domain, its missing parts supplied by reference TRBV25-1 and TRBJ2-1, is EADIYQTPRYLVIGTGKKITLECSQTMGHDKMYWYQQDPGMELHLIHYSYGVNSTEKGDLSSESTVSRIRTEHFPLTLESARPSHTSQYLCASSGYGQGQHYNEQFFGPGTRLTVL.

The chain combines TRBV19 with TRBJ1-2; D unclear. CDR1 and CDR2 (germline): LNHDA, SQIVND (reference sequence). CDR3 length: 12 amino acids. V was clipped by 3 bases and J by 3 bases, with 5 bases between them. CDR3 region: CASSIFYYGYTF. The CDR3 coding sequence is TGTGCCAGTAGTATCTTCTACTATGGCTACACCTTC. Full variable domain (missing parts from reference TRBV19 and TRBJ1-2): DGGITQSPKYLFRKEGQNVTLSCEQNLNHDAMYWYRQDPGQGLRLIYYSQIVNDFQKGDIAEGYSVSREKKESFPLTVTSAQKNPTAFYLCASSIFYYGYTFGSGTRLTVV.

This chain links TRBV5-1 with TRBJ1-1, with D unresolved. The V end was cut by 4 bases, the J end by 4 bases, with 8 bases between. This CDR3 comprises 12 residues. CDR1 SGHRS and CDR2 YFSETQ come from the germline V gene. The CDR3 DNA reads TGCGCCAGCAGCGGGCCAGGCACTGAAGCTTTCTTT. Residues: CASSGPGTEAFF.

The chain links TRBV28 to TRBJ1-2; 9 bases are a match to TRBD1. This CDR3 contains 14 residues. J gave up 1 base and V 6 bases, and 3 bases lay outside the gene matches. The germline gives CDR1 MDHEN, CDR2 SYDVKM. The CDR3 spells CASRGTGNNYGYTF. CDR3 nucleotides: TGTGCCAGCAGGGGGACAGGGAATAACTATGGCTACACCTTC.

V usage is TRBV5-1 and J usage is TRBJ1-5; a weak D match, TRBD1 (6 bases). The length of the CDR3 is 13 residues. V was trimmed by 8 bases and J by 5 bases, leaving 14 bases between them. Germline V gives CDR1 SGHRS, CDR2 YFSETQ. DNA for the CDR3: TGCGCCAGTCGTGTGGGGGCGGATCAGCCCCAGCATTTT. This gives the protein CASRVGADQPQHF.

The CDR3 here is CAIYRGGNTEAFF. The CDR3 DNA sequence: TGTGCCATCTATAGGGGAGGAAATACTGAAGCTTTCTTT. The chain is built from TRBV10-3 and TRBJ1-1; perhaps TRBD1 as D (5 bases). V dropped 8 bases and J dropped 5 bases, with 15 bases sitting between them. The CDR3 has 13 residues. CDR1 and CDR2 from the germline V gene are ENHRY and SYGVKD.

The chain employs TRBV19 and TRBJ1-5; D may be TRBD1 (5 bases). The CDR3 totals 15 residues. Germline CDR1 is LNHDA and CDR2 is SQIVND (reference sequence). V shed 6 bases and J shed 0 bases, with 12 bases lying between them. This CDR3 reads CASSPGHLSNQPQHF. Here the CDR3 DNA reads TGTGCCAGTAGCCCCGGACACCTTAGCAATCAGCCCCAGCATTTT.

Worth noting for this clone: This same CDR3 is encoded by further DNA sequences in the sample. The chain couples TRBV5-1 to TRBJ2-7, with 9 bases that match TRBD1. Germline V gene lookup returns CDR1 SGHRS and CDR2 YFSETQ. With V trimmed by 3 bases and J by 1 base, 2 bases remained unmatched. The CDR3 loop spans 14 amino acids. The DNA of the CDR3 is TGCGCCAGCAGCTCCGGGACAGGGTCCTACGAGCAGTACTTC. The encoded protein is CASSSGTGSYEQYF. Full variable domain (rest looked up from reference TRBV5-1 and TRBJ2-7): KAGVTQTPRYLIKTRGQQVTLSCSPISGHRSVSWYQQTPGQGLQFLFEYFSETQRNKGNFPGRFSGRQFSNSRSEMNVSTLELGDSALYLCASSSGTGSYEQYFGPGTRLTVT.

The rearrangement links TRBV28 to TRBJ1-2, with D perhaps TRBD1 (5 bases). With 8 bases removed from V and 1 base from J, the gap between germline ends came to 8 bases. Germline V gene data show CDR1 as MDHEN and CDR2 as SYDVKM. The CDR3 consists of 12 residues. The CDR3 nucleotides read TGTGCCAGCCAGACAGTTAACTATGGCTACACCTTC. This gives the protein CASQTVNYGYTF.

This clone was detected once. One junction end does not reproduce the germline sequence, and a read error may be involved. This chain joins TRBV14 and TRBJ1-4; D not certain. The length of the CDR3 is 13 residues. CDR1 and CDR2 (germline): SGHDN, FVKESK. Written as DNA, the CDR3 is TGTGCCAGCAGCCAAGGGGCTAAGGAAAAACTGTTTTTT. Translation: CASSQGAKEKLFF.

The rearrangement links TRBV14 to TRBJ1-2, with 8 bases identical to TRBD1. The V gene end was trimmed by 5 bases and the J gene end by 5 bases; junction bases not matched to a gene: 10. CDR3 size: 15 residues. CDR1 and CDR2 (germline): SGHDN, FVKESK. CDR3 nucleotide sequence: TGTGCCAGCAGCGGATTAGGACAGGGAAGATATGGCTACACCTTC. It is translated as CASSGLGQGRYGYTF.

The chain has TRBV7-2 and TRBJ1-6; tentative D call: TRBD1 (5 bases). V was trimmed by 5 bases and J by 6 bases, leaving 17 bases between them. Germline CDR1 reads SGHTA; CDR2 reads FQGNSA. The CDR3 runs 16 residues. The DNA for the CDR3 is TGTGCCAGCAGCCCCGATGGCAGGGCCCTTAATTCACCCCTCCACTTT. Protein product: CASSPDGRALNSPLHF.

J is TRBJ1-2 and V is TRBV2; D is possibly TRBD1 (5 bases). This CDR3 comprises 13 residues. Germline V gene sequence: CDR1 SNHLY, CDR2 FYNNEI. Trimming stripped 9 bases from V and 0 bases from J, with 11 bases between. CDR3 in DNA: TGTGCCAGGCGGGGCAGTGCTAACTATGGCTACACCTTC. The encoded protein is CARRGSANYGYTF.

This chain links TRBV7-2 with TRBJ2-2, with TRBD2 identical over 11 bases. Trimming took 5 bases from V and 4 from J; bases not matched to a gene: 9. CDR1 is SGHTA, CDR2 FQGNSA, per germline. This CDR3 region has 17 residues. CDR3 residues: CASSPISGRVATGELFF. CDR3 DNA: TGTGCCAGCAGCCCGATTAGCGGGAGGGTGGCCACCGGGGAGCTGTTTTTT.

A few counts support this clone. For the CDR3, the DNA is TGTGCCAGCAGTAAATATCAGGACATCCCACGCGAGCAGTACTTC. Translating gives CASSKYQDIPREQYF. The chain joins TRBV6-5 to TRBJ2-7, with D possibly TRBD1 on 5 matching bases. V was trimmed by 5 bases and J by 6 bases, leaving 20 bases between them. CDR3 length: 15 residues. Germline values: CDR1 MNHEY, CDR2 SVGAGI.